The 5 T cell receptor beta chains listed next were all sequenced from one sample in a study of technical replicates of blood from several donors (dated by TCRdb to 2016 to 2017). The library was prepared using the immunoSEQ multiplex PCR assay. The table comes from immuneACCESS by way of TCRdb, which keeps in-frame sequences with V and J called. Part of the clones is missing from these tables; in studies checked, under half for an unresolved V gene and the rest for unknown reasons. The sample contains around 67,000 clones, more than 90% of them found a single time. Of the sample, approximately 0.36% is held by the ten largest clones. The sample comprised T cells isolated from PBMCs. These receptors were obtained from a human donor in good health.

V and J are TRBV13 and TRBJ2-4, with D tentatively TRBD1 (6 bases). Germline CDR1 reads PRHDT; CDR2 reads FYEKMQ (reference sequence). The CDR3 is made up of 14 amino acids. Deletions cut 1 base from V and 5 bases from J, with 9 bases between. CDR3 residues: CASSLDRVENIQYF. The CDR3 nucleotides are TGTGCCAGCAGCTTAGACAGGGTCGAAAACATTCAGTACTTC.

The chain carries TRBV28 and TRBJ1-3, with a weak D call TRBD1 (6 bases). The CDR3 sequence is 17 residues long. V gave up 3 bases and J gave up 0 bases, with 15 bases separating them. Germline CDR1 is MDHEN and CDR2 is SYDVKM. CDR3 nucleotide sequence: TGTGCCAGCAGTTTGTGGGGGCGACAAAACTCTGGAAACACCATATATTTT. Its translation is CASSLWGRQNSGNTIYF.

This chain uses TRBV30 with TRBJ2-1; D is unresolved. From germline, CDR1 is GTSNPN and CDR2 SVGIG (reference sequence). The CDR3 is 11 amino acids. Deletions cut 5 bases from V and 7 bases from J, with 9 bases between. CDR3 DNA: TGTGCCTGGGCGAGTTTTAATGAGCAGTTCTTC. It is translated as CAWASFNEQFF.

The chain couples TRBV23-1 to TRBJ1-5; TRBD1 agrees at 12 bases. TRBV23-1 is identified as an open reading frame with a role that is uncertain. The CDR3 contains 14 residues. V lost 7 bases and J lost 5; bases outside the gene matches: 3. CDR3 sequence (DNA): TGCGCCAGCATCCGGGACAGGGGGCATCAGCCCCAGCATTTT. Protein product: CASIRDRGHQPQHF.

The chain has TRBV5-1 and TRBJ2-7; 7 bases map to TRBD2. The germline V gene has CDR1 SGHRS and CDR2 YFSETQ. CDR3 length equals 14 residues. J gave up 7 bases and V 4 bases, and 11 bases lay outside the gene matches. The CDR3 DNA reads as TGCGCCAGCAGCCCTGGCGGGGAGGGGTATGAGCAGTACTTC. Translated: CASSPGGEGYEQYF.